A selection of T cell receptor beta chains follows, all from one sample in a study of T cell changes during pregnancy in multiple sclerosis. Sequencing used immunoSEQ multiplex PCR; TCRdb keeps in-frame clones, though not all of them. The table includes tens of thousands of clones, roughly nine tenths detected once. Source: peripheral blood, taken in the first trimester of pregnancy. These receptors were taken from a female donor with multiple sclerosis, enrolled in a pregnancy study. Both conserved end residues are part of each CDR3. Fields, in order: V gene, J gene, clone size, CDR3 length, D gene, CDR3 DNA, CDR3 protein. A D gene is named only where the DNA matches it firmly. Clone size is not always given. Where it is, it says once, few, many or a class for expanded clones.

V: TRBV7-2
J: TRBJ2-1
size: NA
length: 14
D: NA
DNA: TGTGCCAGCAGCTTAGCACAGGTGTACAATGAGCAGTTCTTC
CDR3: CASSLAQVYNEQFF

V: TRBV6-1
J: TRBJ2-5
size: NA
length: 13
D: NA
DNA: TGTGCCAGCAGGCGGAGTATACAAGAGACCCAGTACTTC
CDR3: CASRRSIQETQYF

V: TRBV27
J: TRBJ1-5
size: NA
length: 15
D: NA
DNA: TGTGCCAGCAGTCGCGGACTGTTAGGGAATCAGCCCCAGCATTTT
CDR3: CASSRGLLGNQPQHF

V: TRBV4-2
J: TRBJ2-1
size: NA
length: 15
D: TRBD2
DNA: TGTGCCAGCAGCCAAGATCCGGGACTAGCAAATGAGCAGTTCTTC
CDR3: CASSQDPGLANEQFF

V: TRBV25-1
J: TRBJ2-1
size: NA
length: 15
D: NA
DNA: TGTGCCAGCAGTAATAGTGCGGGACGGACCAATGAGCAGTTCTTC
CDR3: CASSNSAGRTNEQFF

V: TRBV5-1
J: TRBJ2-3
size: NA
length: 14
D: NA
DNA: TGCGCCAGCAGTGGGGGACTCACTTCAGATACGCAGTATTTT
CDR3: CASSGGLTSDTQYF

V: TRBV19
J: TRBJ2-7
size: once
length: 13
D: NA
DNA: TGTGCCAGTAGTATAGTTGCAGGGGCCGAGCAGTACTTC
CDR3: CASSIVAGAEQYF

V: TRBV5-1
J: TRBJ2-2
size: NA
length: 16
D: NA
DNA: TGCGCCAGCAGCCATAGTGAACCGCTGAACACCGGGGAGCTGTTTTTT
CDR3: CASSHSEPLNTGELFF

V: TRBV5-6
J: TRBJ2-7
size: NA
length: 18
D: TRBD2
DNA: TGTGCCAGCAGCTTGAGGAGACTAGCGGGAGCATTCTCCTACGAGCAGTACTTC
CDR3: CASSLRRLAGAFSYEQYF

V: TRBV6-1
J: TRBJ2-7
size: NA
length: 12
D: NA
DNA: TGTGCCAGCAGACACGACAGGCTAGAGCAGTACTTC
CDR3: CASRHDRLEQYF

V: TRBV27
J: TRBJ2-1
size: NA
length: 18
D: TRBD2
DNA: TGTGCCAGCAGTTTAGGTTCGGCGGGAGGGCCCCTCTACGATGAGCAGTTCTTC
CDR3: CASSLGSAGGPLYDEQFF

V: TRBV5-1
J: TRBJ2-7
size: NA
length: 16
D: TRBD1
DNA: TGCGCCAGCAGCTCAGGATTCAGACAGGGTGGCTACGAGCAGTACTTC
CDR3: CASSSGFRQGGYEQYF

V: TRBV2
J: TRBJ2-2
size: NA
length: 15
D: NA
DNA: TGTGCCAGCAGTGAAGGCCAGGCGAACACCGGGGAGCTGTTTTTT
CDR3: CASSEGQANTGELFF

V: TRBV7-9
J: TRBJ1-2
size: NA
length: 16
D: TRBD1
DNA: TGTGCCAGCACCTCCGGGGCAGGGGGCATCGGCTATGGCTACACCTTC
CDR3: CASTSGAGGIGYGYTF

V: TRBV19
J: TRBJ1-1
size: NA
length: 15
D: NA
DNA: TGTGCCAGTAGCGGAGCGGGACACCCGAACACTGAAGCTTTCTTT
CDR3: CASSGAGHPNTEAFF

V: TRBV10-3
J: TRBJ2-5
size: NA
length: 15
D: TRBD1
DNA: TGTGCCATCACCCCGGGACAGGGGAACCAAGAGACCCAGTACTTC
CDR3: CAITPGQGNQETQYF

V: TRBV27
J: TRBJ2-7
size: NA
length: 14
D: TRBD2
DNA: TGTGCCAGCAGTTTATCGCGGGGGAGGTACGAGCAGTACTTC
CDR3: CASSLSRGRYEQYF

V: TRBV27
J: TRBJ2-7
size: NA
length: 14
D: TRBD1
DNA: TGTGCCAGCAGCCTCGCAGGGGGCTTATACGAGCAGTACTTC
CDR3: CASSLAGGLYEQYF

V: TRBV5-6
J: TRBJ2-7
size: NA
length: 15
D: TRBD1
DNA: TGTGCCAGCAGCTTGAGGGCAGGGGGCCGTGACGAGCAGTACTTC
CDR3: CASSLRAGGRDEQYF

V: TRBV9
J: TRBJ1-1
size: NA
length: 13
D: NA
DNA: TGTGCCAGCAGCGCATCAGTTGGCACTGAAGCTTTCTTT
CDR3: CASSASVGTEAFF

V: TRBV6-4
J: TRBJ2-3
size: many
length: 15
D: TRBD2
DNA: TGTGCCAGCAGTGAGGCGGGAGGTGGGGCAGATACGCAGTATTTT
CDR3: CASSEAGGGADTQYF

V: TRBV4-1
J: TRBJ2-1
size: NA
length: 15
D: TRBD2
DNA: TGCGCCAGCAGCCAAGGACTAGCGGCCTACAATGAGCAGTTCTTC
CDR3: CASSQGLAAYNEQFF

V: TRBV19
J: TRBJ2-1
size: NA
length: 13
D: NA
DNA: TGTGCCAGTAGTTTCACAGGTTACAATGAGCAGTTCTTC
CDR3: CASSFTGYNEQFF

V: TRBV19
J: TRBJ2-7
size: NA
length: 15
D: NA
DNA: TGTGCCAGTAGTGCCGGAGGGGGGGCCCTCTACGAGCAGTACTTC
CDR3: CASSAGGGALYEQYF

V: TRBV9
J: TRBJ2-2
size: NA
length: 13
D: NA
DNA: TGTGCCAGCAGCGAATCGGGAGCCGGGGAGCTGTTTTTT
CDR3: CASSESGAGELFF

V: TRBV28
J: TRBJ1-2
size: NA
length: 13
D: NA
DNA: TGTGCCAGCAGTGAAGTGAGTCCGGATGGCTACACCTTC
CDR3: CASSEVSPDGYTF